Included here is one TCR beta chain sequence, with context. The V end lost 0 bases, the J end lost 0 bases, and 4 bases lay between the germline ends. Germline V CDR1 and CDR2: LGHNA, YSLEER. The CDR3 contains 14 residues. These data originate in a study of CD8 T cells in ankylosing spondylitis. In making TCR beta libraries, quantitative 5'-RACE with molecular barcodes was used. TCRdb re-derived calls from the 5' RACE reads in MiXCR, one entry per CDR3 protein. The sample records 100,000 to 150,000 distinct CDR3 sequences, 9.3% being singletons. This rearrangement joins TRBV4-3 to TRBJ2-3, with D hard to call. The material sequenced was blood, either unsorted or a sorted T cell fraction (not recorded which). This sequence originates from a male donor with ankylosing spondylitis or in good health (not recorded which). Here the CDR3 DNA reads TGCGCCAGCAGCCAAGACTTGAGCACAGATACGCAGTATTTT. This translates into CASSQDLSTDTQYF.